Below, 2 T cell receptor beta chains from the same sample are listed, as sequenced in a study of CD8+ T cells in alopecia areata. Treatment given: oral pan-JAK inhibitor, 5-10 mg twice daily. RNA extraction and reverse transcription yielded cDNA as sequencing template. Some clones are missing from TCRdb's copy, which holds only in-frame ones; the method was immunoSEQ multiplex PCR. The table lists 90,000 to 150,000 clones, 50% to 75% of them singletons, with around 30% in the top ten. Here the sequenced sample was CD8+ T cells sorted from blood, taken at week 4, from a patient treated with tofacitinib. The receptors shown here come from a human donor with alopecia areata.

This clone occurred a few times. CDR3: CASSLGTGNYGYTF. The CDR3 region has the DNA TGTGCCAGCAGTTTAGGGACAGGGAACTATGGCTACACCTTC. The chain links TRBV27 to TRBJ1-2, with 9 nucleotides matching TRBD1. The J segment lost 2 bases and the V segment lost 2 bases, leaving 0 bases of the junction unmatched. The germline V gene has CDR1 MNHEY and CDR2 SMNVEV (reference sequence). The CDR3 covers 14 residues.

This clone was detected only a few times. The rearrangement links TRBV25-1 to TRBJ2-3; 10 bases align to TRBD2. Germline CDR1 reads MGHDK; CDR2 reads SYGVNS. The CDR3 spans 18 residues. V trimming: 5 bases; J trimming: 3 bases; junction bases outside the gene matches: 14. CDR3 coding DNA: TGTGCCAGCAGTTTTCCACGAGCGGGGGGGAAGAGGACAGATACGCAGTATTTT. Translation: CASSFPRAGGKRTDTQYF.